Listed below are T cell receptor beta chains from one sample, sequenced in a study of identical twins. A single record per CDR3 protein comes from TCRdb applying MiXCR to the 5' RACE reads. Counted here are roughly 190,000 distinct CDR3 sequences, about 16% occurring once; the ten biggest clones make up around 40%. These data also formed part of another study, on T cells expressing NK-cell markers.

Sequenced input: CD8+ T cells sorted from blood. These receptor sequences come from a woman aged 18 to 35 in good health. Each CDR3 is given with its conserved first and last residue. The D gene is left open where the match is weak. Size values are once, few and many counts, or a class for expanded clones, and some rows have none.

D | J | size | V | DNA | CDR3
NA | TRBJ2-3 | NA | TRBV7-6 | TGTGCCAGCAGCTTAGGTACTAGCCCGGGAGACAGAAGCACAGATACGCAGTATTTT | CASSLGTSPGDRSTDTQYF
NA | TRBJ2-7 | few | TRBV29-1 | TGCAGCGTTATTGAGGACTACGAGCAGTACTTC | CSVIEDYEQYF
TRBD2 | TRBJ2-1 | few | TRBV2 | TGTGCCAGGAGTATAGCGGGACTGTCCTACAATGAGCAGTTCTTC | CARSIAGLSYNEQFF
NA | TRBJ2-1 | NA | TRBV7-9 | TGTGCCAGCAGCCCATTTTATGGGGGCGGCTCCTACAATGAGCAGTTCTTC | CASSPFYGGGSYNEQFF
NA | TRBJ2-7 | few | TRBV7-9 | TGTGCCAGCAGCTTAGGGTCCGGCGCCATAAGCTCCTACGAGCAGTACTTC | CASSLGSGAISSYEQYF
NA | TRBJ2-5 | NA | TRBV7-2 | TGTGCCAGCAGCTTCCCCGGGAACCAAGAGACCCAGTACTTC | CASSFPGNQETQYF
NA | TRBJ2-7 | NA | TRBV20-1 | TGCAGTGCTTCACGGTCGGGGTACGAGCAGTACTTC | CSASRSGYEQYF
TRBD2 | TRBJ2-1 | once | TRBV7-6 | TGTGCCAGCAGCTTACTAGCGGACAATGAGCAGTTCTTC | CASSLLADNEQFF
NA | TRBJ2-3 | NA | TRBV7-3 | TGTGCCAGCAGCCCCCGGGGGGCAGACACAGATACGCAGTATTTT | CASSPRGADTDTQYF
TRBD1 | TRBJ2-7 | many | TRBV20-1 | TGCAGTGCGCGAGACAGGGCTTACGAGCAGTACTTC | CSARDRAYEQYF
TRBD2 | TRBJ2-5 | few | TRBV12-3/TRBV12-4 | TGTGCCAGCAGTTTTGATCGGGGGGGACAAGAGACCCAGTACTTC | CASSFDRGGQETQYF
NA | TRBJ1-1 | NA | TRBV6-5 | TGTGCCAGCAGTTACGGTGGCGGGAACACTGAAGCTTTCTTT | CASSYGGGNTEAFF
NA | TRBJ2-7 | few | TRBV11-2 | TGTGCCAGCATCGGCAGTACCTACGAGCAGTACTTC | CASIGSTYEQYF
TRBD2 | TRBJ2-7 | NA | TRBV4-3 | TGCGCCAGCAGCCAAGATAGGTCTAGCGGGAGGAAGGACGAGCAGTACTTC | CASSQDRSSGRKDEQYF
NA | TRBJ2-5 | few | TRBV12-5 | TGTGCTAGTGGCCGGGATCGGGAGACCCAGTACTTC | CASGRDRETQYF
NA | TRBJ1-1 | NA | TRBV12-3/TRBV12-4 | TGTGCCAGCAACCAGCCAGGACGGAGGAACACTGAAGCTTTCTTT | CASNQPGRRNTEAFF
NA | TRBJ2-7 | NA | TRBV7-2 | TGTGCCAGCAGCTTAGACCCCGCTTACGAGCAGTACTTC | CASSLDPAYEQYF
NA | TRBJ2-7 | many | TRBV20-1 | TGCAGTGCTAGAGGCAGCGAGGCTCGGGGGTCCTACGAGCAGTACTTC | CSARGSEARGSYEQYF
NA | TRBJ2-7 | few | TRBV15 | TGTGCCACCAGCGGAACAGGCGACGAGCAGTACTTC | CATSGTGDEQYF
NA | TRBJ2-7 | few | TRBV6-2/TRBV6-3 | TGTGCCAGCAGTTCCGGTCCCCTAACCTACGAGCAGTACTTC | CASSSGPLTYEQYF
TRBD1 | TRBJ2-1 | NA | TRBV6-1 | TGTGCCAGCAGGGTTACAGGGGTCGAGGGAAACTACAATGAGCAGTTCTTC | CASRVTGVEGNYNEQFF
TRBD2 | TRBJ2-1 | few | TRBV20-1 | TGCAGTGCTAGCCGACTAGCGGGAGTTATAAGGAATGAGCAGTTCTTC | CSASRLAGVIRNEQFF
TRBD2 | TRBJ2-5 | NA | TRBV6-1 | TGTGCCAGCACCCTACGACTAGCGGGGGGGGAGTTTATGGAGACCCAGTACTTC | CASTLRLAGGEFMETQYF
TRBD2 | TRBJ2-3 | NA | TRBV29-1 | TGCAGCGTTGAAGATTTCACTAGCGCCACAGATACGCAGTATTTT | CSVEDFTSATDTQYF
NA | TRBJ2-7 | NA | TRBV7-2 | TGTGCCAGCAGGCGGGACGGAACCTACGAGCAGTACTTC | CASRRDGTYEQYF
NA | TRBJ2-3 | few | TRBV29-1 | TGCAGCGTCTCAGGGGAATCAGCAGATACGCAGTATTTT | CSVSGESADTQYF
NA | TRBJ1-4 | many | TRBV7-9 | TGTGCCAGCAGCTTAGACCTAAGGGGGGAAAAACTGTTTTTT | CASSLDLRGEKLFF
NA | TRBJ2-7 | NA | TRBV5-1 | TGCGCCAGCAGCGAAACAGAAACCTACGAGCAGTACTTC | CASSETETYEQYF
NA | TRBJ2-1 | few | TRBV18 | TGTGCCAGCTCACAGGACTACAATGAGCAGTTCTTC | CASSQDYNEQFF
NA | TRBJ2-7 | few | TRBV9 | TGTGCCAGCAGCGCGGAAAGCTCCTACGAGCAGTACTTC | CASSAESSYEQYF
NA | TRBJ1-4 | NA | TRBV12-3/TRBV12-4 | TGTGCCAGCAGTTCACTTGATGCAGCTCGGGGTGAAAAACTGTTTTTT | CASSSLDAARGEKLFF
TRBD2 | TRBJ2-1 | NA | TRBV9 | TGTGCCAGCAGCCCCCGGGGGACTAGCGGGTTAAGTGAGCAGTTCTTC | CASSPRGTSGLSEQFF
NA | TRBJ1-2 | few | TRBV5-6 | TGTGCCAGCAGCGGGACCGGACATGGCTACACCTTC | CASSGTGHGYTF
NA | TRBJ1-1 | few | TRBV11-2 | TGTGCCAGCAGCTTATCCGCCTCTCCGGGGGGCACTGAAGCTTTCTTT | CASSLSASPGGTEAFF
TRBD1 | TRBJ1-5 | few | TRBV4-3 | TGCGCCAGCAGCCAAGATGGGACAGAGAATCAGCCCCAGCATTTT | CASSQDGTENQPQHF
NA | TRBJ2-7 | NA | TRBV5-6 | TGTGCCAGCAGCTGGGCAAACTCCTACGAGCAGTACTTC | CASSWANSYEQYF
NA | TRBJ2-1 | NA | TRBV5-1 | TGCGCCAGCAGCTTGGTAGGGGGCTGGGGGGCGGACAATGAGCAGTTCTTC | CASSLVGGWGADNEQFF
TRBD1 | TRBJ2-7 | few | TRBV12-3/TRBV12-4 | TGTGCCAGCAGTCCCGGGACAGGCGTCCACGAGCAGTACTTC | CASSPGTGVHEQYF
NA | TRBJ1-1 | few | TRBV7-9 | TGTGCCAGCAGCTTAGGGGTAGGAACGAACACTGAAGCTTTCTTT | CASSLGVGTNTEAFF
NA | TRBJ1-3 | many | TRBV7-9 | TGTGCCAGCAGCGGTTACAGGGCTAGCTCTGGAAACACCATATATTTT | CASSGYRASSGNTIYF
NA | TRBJ2-5 | few | TRBV12-3/TRBV12-4 | TGTGCCAGCAGCTCTCATTCCTGGGAGACCCAGTACTTC | CASSSHSWETQYF
NA | TRBJ2-7 | NA | TRBV2 | TGTGCCAGCAGGATCAGTTCCGACGAGCAGTACTTC | CASRISSDEQYF
TRBD2 | TRBJ2-1 | NA | TRBV6-6 | TGTGCCAGCACCGGGAGGATCGGTGAGCAGTTCTTC | CASTGRIGEQFF
TRBD2 | TRBJ2-1 | NA | TRBV12-3/TRBV12-4 | TGTGCCAGCTTTGACGGGGGGGCGGGGAATGAGCAGTTCTTC | CASFDGGAGNEQFF
NA | TRBJ2-7 | few | TRBV29-1 | TGCAGCGTTGATGGACGATACGAGCAGTACTTC | CSVDGRYEQYF
NA | TRBJ2-3 | few | TRBV10-3 | TGTGCCATCAGTGAGTCCGCGGCAGACACAGATACGCAGTATTTT | CAISESAADTDTQYF
NA | TRBJ2-5 | NA | TRBV21-1 | TGTGCCAGCAGCAAACGTTGGAACCCCCGACGAGAGACCCAGTACTTC | CASSKRWNPRRETQYF
NA | TRBJ1-4 | NA | TRBV6-1 | TGTGCCAGCAGTGAAGGAAGGGAACTGTTTTTT | CASSEGRELFF
NA | TRBJ2-7 | few | TRBV7-9 | TGTGCCAGCAGCCCTCCTAGCGTCTACGAGCAGTACTTC | CASSPPSVYEQYF